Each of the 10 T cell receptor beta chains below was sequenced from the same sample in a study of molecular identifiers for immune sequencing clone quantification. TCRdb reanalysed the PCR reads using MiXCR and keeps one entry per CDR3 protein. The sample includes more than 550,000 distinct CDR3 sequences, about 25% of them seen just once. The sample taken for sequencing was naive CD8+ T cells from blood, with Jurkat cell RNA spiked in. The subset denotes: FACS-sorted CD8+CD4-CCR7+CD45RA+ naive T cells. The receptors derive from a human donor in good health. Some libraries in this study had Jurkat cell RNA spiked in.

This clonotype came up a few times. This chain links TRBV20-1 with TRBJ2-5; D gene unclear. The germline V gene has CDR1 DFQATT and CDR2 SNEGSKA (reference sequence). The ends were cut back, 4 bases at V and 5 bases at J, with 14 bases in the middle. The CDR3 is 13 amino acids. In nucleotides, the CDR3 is TGCAGTGCTACTCCTAGGTTGGAGGAGACCCAGTACTTC. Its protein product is CSATPRLEETQYF.

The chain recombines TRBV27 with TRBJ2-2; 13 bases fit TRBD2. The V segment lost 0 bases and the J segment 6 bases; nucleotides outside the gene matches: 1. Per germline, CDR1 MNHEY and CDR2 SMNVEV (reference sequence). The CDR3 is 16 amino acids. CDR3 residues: CASSLSGLAGSGELFF. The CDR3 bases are TGTGCCAGCAGTTTATCGGGACTAGCGGGATCCGGGGAGCTGTTTTTT.

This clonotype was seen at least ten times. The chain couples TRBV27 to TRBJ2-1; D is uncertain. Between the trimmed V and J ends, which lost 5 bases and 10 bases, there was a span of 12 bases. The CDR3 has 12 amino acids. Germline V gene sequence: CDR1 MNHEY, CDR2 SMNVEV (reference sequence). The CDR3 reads CASSPGPLEQFF. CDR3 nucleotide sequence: TGTGCCAGCAGTCCCGGCCCTTTGGAGCAGTTCTTC.

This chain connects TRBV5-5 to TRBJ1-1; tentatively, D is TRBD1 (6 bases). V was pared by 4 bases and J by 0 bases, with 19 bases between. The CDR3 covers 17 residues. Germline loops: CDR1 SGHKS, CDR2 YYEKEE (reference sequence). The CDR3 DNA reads TGTGCCAGCAGCCCCGACAGGATTGGGATAATGAACACTGAAGCTTTCTTT. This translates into CASSPDRIGIMNTEAFF.

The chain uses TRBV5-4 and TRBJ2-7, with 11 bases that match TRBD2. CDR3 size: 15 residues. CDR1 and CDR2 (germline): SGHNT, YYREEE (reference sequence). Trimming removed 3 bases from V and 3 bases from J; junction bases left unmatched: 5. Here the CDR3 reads CASSSLTSGIYEQYF. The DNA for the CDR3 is TGTGCCAGCAGCTCGTTGACTAGCGGGATCTACGAGCAGTACTTC. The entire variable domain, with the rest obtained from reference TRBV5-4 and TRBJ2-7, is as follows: ETGVTQSPTHLIKTRGQQVTLRCSSQSGHNTVSWYQQALGQGPQFIFQYYREEENGRGNFPPRFSGLQFPNYSSELNVNALELDDSALYLCASSSLTSGIYEQYFGPGTRLTVT.

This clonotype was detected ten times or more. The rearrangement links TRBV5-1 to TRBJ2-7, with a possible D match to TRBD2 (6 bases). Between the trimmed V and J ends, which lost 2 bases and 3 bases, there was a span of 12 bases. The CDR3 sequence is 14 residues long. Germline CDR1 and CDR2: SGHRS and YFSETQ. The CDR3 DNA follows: TGCGCCAGCAGCTTTGGTCGGGGGTTCTACGAGCAGTACTTC. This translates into CASSFGRGFYEQYF.

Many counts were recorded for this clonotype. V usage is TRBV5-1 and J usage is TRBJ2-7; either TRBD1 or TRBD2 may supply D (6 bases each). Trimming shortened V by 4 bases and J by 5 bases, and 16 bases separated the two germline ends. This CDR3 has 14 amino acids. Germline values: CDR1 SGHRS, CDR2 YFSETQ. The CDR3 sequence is CASSSAGHINEQYF. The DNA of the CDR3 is TGCGCCAGCAGCAGCGCGGGACATATCAACGAGCAGTACTTC. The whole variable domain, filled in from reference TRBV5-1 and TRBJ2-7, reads KAGVTQTPRYLIKTRGQQVTLSCSPISGHRSVSWYQQTPGQGLQFLFEYFSETQRNKGNFPGRFSGRQFSNSRSEMNVSTLELGDSALYLCASSSAGHINEQYFGPGTRLTVT.

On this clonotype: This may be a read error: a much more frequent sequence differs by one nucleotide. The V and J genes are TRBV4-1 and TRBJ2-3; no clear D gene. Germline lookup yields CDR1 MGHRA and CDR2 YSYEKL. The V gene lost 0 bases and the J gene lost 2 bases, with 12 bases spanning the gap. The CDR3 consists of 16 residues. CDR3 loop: CASSQDRLRLTDTQYF. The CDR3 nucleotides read TGCGCCAGCAGCCAAGATCGGTTGCGACTCACAGATACGCAGTATTTT.

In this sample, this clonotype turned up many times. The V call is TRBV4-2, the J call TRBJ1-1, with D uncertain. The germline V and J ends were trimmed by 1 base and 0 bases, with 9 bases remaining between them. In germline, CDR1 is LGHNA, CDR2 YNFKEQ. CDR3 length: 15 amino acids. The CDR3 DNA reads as TGTGCCAGCAGCCAAGGGTACGGGATGAACACTGAAGCTTTCTTT. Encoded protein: CASSQGYGMNTEAFF.

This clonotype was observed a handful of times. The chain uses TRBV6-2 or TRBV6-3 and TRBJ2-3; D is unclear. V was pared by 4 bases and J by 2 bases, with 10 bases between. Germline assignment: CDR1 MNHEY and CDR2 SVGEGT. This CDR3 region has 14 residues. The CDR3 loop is CASSSLEVTDTQYF. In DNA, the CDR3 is TGTGCCAGCAGTTCCCTAGAGGTCACAGATACGCAGTATTTT.